Shown below are 27 T cell receptor beta chains from a single sample sequenced in a study of T cell responses to AZD1222 COVID-19 vaccine. The repertoire was sequenced with immunoSEQ multiplex PCR; TCRdb's copy has only in-frame clones and lacks some. The repertoire holds some 150,000 clones, with around 88% as singletons. This material consisted of peripheral blood, taken on day 0 of MenACWY control vaccination. The receptors stem from an adult in good health.

This chain connects TRBV24-1 to TRBJ2-7, with a possible D match to TRBD2 (6 bases). The V and J ends lost 5 bases and 1 base respectively, with 20 bases between them. Germline-derived CDR1 and CDR2 are KGHDR and SFDVKD. The CDR3 runs to 17 residues. CDR3 nucleotides: TGTGCCACCAGTGGAACTGGAGGGCCTTTGGGTTCCTACGAGCAGTACTTC. Translating it yields CATSGTGGPLGSYEQYF.

This clone appeared a single time. The V call is TRBV7-3, the J call TRBJ2-2; D remains unclear. CDR3 length equals 16 residues. The V end was cut by 1 base, the J end by 1 base, with 10 bases between. CDR1 and CDR2 (germline): SGHTA, FQGTGA. CDR3 amino acids: CASSLNSQGNTGELFF. CDR3 coding DNA: TGTGCCAGCAGCTTAAATAGTCAAGGGAACACCGGGGAGCTGTTTTTT.

This chain uses TRBV6-5 with TRBJ1-4; no clear D gene. Germline V gene lookup returns CDR1 MNHEY and CDR2 SVGAGI. CDR3 length: 15 amino acids. Trimming cost V 6 bases and J 3 bases, with 14 bases left between them. CDR3 DNA sequence: TGTGCCAGCAGCCCGACCCCTCGAGCTAATGAAAAACTGTTTTTT. Amino acid sequence: CASSPTPRANEKLFF.

This chain links TRBV2 with TRBJ1-3; D gene unclear. V shed 8 bases and J shed 8 bases, with 13 bases lying between them. CDR1 and CDR2 (germline): SNHLY, FYNNEI. The CDR3 is made up of 12 amino acids. CDR3 sequence: CASSQDRDTIYF. The CDR3 bases are TGTGCCAGCTCGCAGGACCGAGACACCATATATTTT.

The V and J genes are TRBV6-1 and TRBJ2-3; D is ambiguous. Between the trimmed V and J ends, which lost 3 bases and 6 bases, there was a span of 4 bases. CDR1 is MNHNS and CDR2 is SASEGT in the germline V gene. The length of the CDR3 is 11 residues. The CDR3 bases are TGTGCCAGCAGTGACCAGGATACGCAGTATTTT. This gives the protein CASSDQDTQYF.

The chain joins TRBV4-2 to TRBJ1-1; D unresolved. Trimming shortened V by 1 base and J by 1 base, and 10 bases separated the two germline ends. In germline, CDR1 is LGHNA, CDR2 YNFKEQ. The CDR3 is 15 amino acids. The CDR3, as DNA: TGTGCCAGCAGCCAAGGGGGTGTCTCGAACACTGAAGCTTTCTTT. Translating gives CASSQGGVSNTEAFF.

The chain joins TRBV5-1 to TRBJ1-5; D gene ambiguous. CDR1 is SGHRS, CDR2 YFSETQ, per germline. The V end lost 4 bases, the J end lost 7 bases, and 18 bases lay between the germline ends. The CDR3 length is 15 residues. DNA for the CDR3: TGCGCCAGCAGCCAGGACGGCTCTGCGGGACAGCCCCAGCATTTT. Translation: CASSQDGSAGQPQHF.

The gene calls are TRBV7-9 and TRBJ1-2; D might be TRBD1 (5 bases). The CDR3 has 15 residues. Germline V gives CDR1 SEHNR, CDR2 FQNEAQ (reference sequence). Trimming pared 0 bases from V and 4 bases from J, leaving 12 bases between. DNA of the CDR3: TGTGCCAGCAGCTTAGCTTTCGGGGCAGCCTATGGCTACACCTTC. Translating it yields CASSLAFGAAYGYTF. Filled out from reference TRBV7-9 and TRBJ1-2, the complete variable domain reads DTGVSQNPRHKITKRGQNVTFRCDPISEHNRLYWYRQTLGQGPEFLTYFQNEAQLEKSRLLSDRFSAERPKGSFSTLEIQRTEQGDSAMYLCASSLAFGAAYGYTFGSGTRLTVV.

Comment on this clone: Other DNA sequences within the sample encode an identical CDR3. V usage is TRBV7-2 and J usage is TRBJ2-1, with 9 bases matching TRBD1. The ends lost 3 bases at V and 4 bases at J; junction bases unmatched: 4. This CDR3 is 15 amino acids long. Germline V lookup: CDR1 SGHTA, CDR2 FQGNSA. The chain's CDR3 is CASSFTGGSYNEQFF. For the CDR3, the DNA is TGTGCCAGCAGCTTCACAGGGGGCTCGTACAATGAGCAGTTCTTC.

The chain combines TRBV29-1 with TRBJ1-5; no clear D gene. The CDR3 is 14 residues long. Trimming stripped 7 bases from V and 3 bases from J, with 16 bases between. CDR1 SQVTM and CDR2 ANQGSEA come from the germline V gene. Here the CDR3 DNA reads TGCAGCGCCCCCCGCCGGCAGCTCAATCAGCCCCAGCATTTT. This encodes CSAPRRQLNQPQHF.

This chain connects TRBV29-1 to TRBJ2-7; D remains unclear. CDR1 SQVTM and CDR2 ANQGSEA come from the germline V gene. Trimming removed 7 bases at V and 0 bases at J, with 16 bases between. This CDR3 has 14 amino acids. CDR3: CSAISDGLSYEQYF. Written as DNA, the CDR3 is TGCAGCGCTATCTCGGACGGTCTCTCCTACGAGCAGTACTTC.

This clone was seen once. The chain carries TRBV5-1 and TRBJ1-6; no firm D call. Germline V lookup: CDR1 SGHRS, CDR2 YFSETQ. This CDR3 is built from 16 residues. Trimming removed 4 bases at V and 7 bases at J, with 18 bases between. The CDR3 DNA follows: TGCGCCAGCAGCCCCCTGGAGTTAGGGCGAAATTCACCCCTCCACTTT. This encodes CASSPLELGRNSPLHF.

V and J are TRBV5-1 and TRBJ2-7; TRBD2 agrees at 9 bases. The germline V gene has CDR1 SGHRS and CDR2 YFSETQ. The ends lost 4 bases at V and 5 bases at J; junction bases unmatched: 7. The CDR3 is 14 residues long. The CDR3 bases are TGCGCCAGCAGCGCCGTAGCGGGAGAGAACGAGCAGTACTTC. It codes for CASSAVAGENEQYF.

This clone was found once. The V and J genes are TRBV11-1 and TRBJ2-1, with 8 positions matching TRBD1. The CDR3 is 15 amino acids. Trimming removed 5 bases from V and 5 bases from J; junction bases left unmatched: 8. Germline assignment: CDR1 SGHAT and CDR2 FQDESV (reference sequence). The CDR3 protein is CASSALWTGNNEQFF. DNA of the CDR3: TGTGCCAGCAGCGCACTTTGGACAGGGAACAATGAGCAGTTCTTC. Full variable domain (outside the CDR3, taken from reference TRBV11-1 and TRBJ2-1): EAEVAQSPRYKITEKSQAVAFWCDPISGHATLYWYRQILGQGPELLVQFQDESVVDDSQLPKDRFSAERLKGVDSTLKIQPAELGDSAMYLCASSALWTGNNEQFFGPGTRLTVL.

J is TRBJ1-1 and V is TRBV5-1, with 9 bases lining up with TRBD1. Losses at the gene ends were 2 bases for V and 7 bases for J; bases not matched to a gene: 6. Looked up from germline, CDR1 is SGHRS and CDR2 is YFSETQ. The CDR3 contains 14 residues. Written as DNA, the CDR3 is TGCGCCAGCAGCTTTGACAGGGGGGGCGTTGAAGCTTTCTTT. It encodes CASSFDRGGVEAFF.

The CDR3 loop is CAIMQTSGLYNEQFF. The CDR3 nucleotides are TGTGCCATCATGCAGACTAGCGGGCTCTACAATGAGCAGTTCTTC. This chain connects TRBV10-3 to TRBJ2-1, with 10 nucleotides matching TRBD2. The J segment lost 3 bases and the V segment lost 7 bases, leaving 6 bases of the junction unmatched. From germline, CDR1 is ENHRY and CDR2 SYGVKD. The CDR3 is 15 residues long.

This clone was recorded a few times. V gene TRBV4-1 combines with J gene TRBJ2-1, with 7 bases that match TRBD1. The CDR3 is 14 residues long. The germline V gene encodes CDR1 MGHRA and CDR2 YSYEKL. Trimming removed 1 base from V and 8 bases from J; junction bases left unmatched: 5. The CDR3 region is CASSQGLGGDEQFF. CDR3 in DNA: TGCGCCAGCAGCCAAGGGTTAGGGGGCGATGAGCAGTTCTTC.

The chain has TRBV19 and TRBJ1-1, with D perhaps TRBD1 (5 bases). Deletions cut 7 bases from V and 1 base from J, with 13 bases between. Germline V CDR1 and CDR2: LNHDA, SQIVND (reference sequence). This CDR3 is 14 amino acids long. This CDR3 is CASTIGGRNTEAFF. The CDR3 DNA reads TGTGCCAGTACCATCGGGGGTAGGAACACTGAAGCTTTCTTT.

The chain has TRBV7-8 and TRBJ1-2; D not certain. V lost 1 base, J lost 5 bases, and 8 bases lay in between. The CDR3 runs 13 residues. The germline V gene encodes CDR1 SGHVS and CDR2 FQNEAQ. The CDR3 here is CASSLGELYGYTF. The DNA for the CDR3 is TGTGCCAGCAGCTTAGGGGAGCTTTATGGCTACACCTTC.

The chain employs TRBV7-8 and TRBJ2-7, with D maybe TRBD2 (5 bases). With 1 base removed from V and 7 bases from J, the gap between germline ends came to 11 bases. Germline loops: CDR1 SGHVS, CDR2 FQNEAQ. The CDR3 has 13 amino acids. The CDR3 nucleotides read TGTGCCAGCAGCTTAGGCCTCTCGGGGGAGCAGTACTTC. It is translated as CASSLGLSGEQYF.

The chain recombines TRBV14 with TRBJ2-3; maybe TRBD2 (6 bases). V was cut by 4 bases and J by 2 bases, with 13 bases left in between. The CDR3 contains 15 residues. Germline values: CDR1 SGHDN, CDR2 FVKESK. Written as DNA, the CDR3 is TGTGCCAGCAGCCCCTTCGTAGCGGACACAGATACGCAGTATTTT. It yields the protein CASSPFVADTDTQYF. Together with reference TRBV14 and TRBJ2-3, the CDR3 gives the full variable domain: EAGVTQFPSHSVIEKGQTVTLRCDPISGHDNLYWYRRVMGKEIKFLLHFVKESKQDESGMPNNRFLAERTGGTYSTLKVQPAELEDSGVYFCASSPFVADTDTQYFGPGTRLTVL.

This clone was observed once. J is TRBJ2-7 and V is TRBV11-1; the D gene is possibly TRBD1 (5 bases). Germline loops: CDR1 SGHAT, CDR2 FQDESV (reference sequence). The CDR3 totals 13 residues. Between the trimmed V and J ends, which lost 1 base and 3 bases, there was a span of 7 bases. The CDR3 spells CASSLGQNYEQYF. The CDR3 bases are TGTGCCAGCAGCTTAGGACAGAACTACGAGCAGTACTTC.

The rearrangement links TRBV9 to TRBJ2-3; TRBD2 agrees at 8 bases. The length of the CDR3 is 15 residues. The trim removed 4 bases at V and 0 bases at J, leaving 4 bases unmatched. The V gene's germline CDR1 is SGDLS and CDR2 YYNGEE. The CDR3 DNA reads TGTGCCAGCAGCCTTAGCGGGGTTAGCACAGATACGCAGTATTTT. Translation: CASSLSGVSTDTQYF.

The chain uses TRBV5-1 and TRBJ1-5; 7 positions match TRBD1. Trimming at V came to 0 bases and at J to 6 bases, leaving 3 bases not matched to a gene. CDR3 length equals 14 residues. In germline, CDR1 is SGHRS, CDR2 YFSETQ. In DNA, the CDR3 is TGCGCCAGCAGCTTGGAGGGACAGAGTCAGCCCCAGCATTTT. It is translated as CASSLEGQSQPQHF.

The chain recombines TRBV18 with TRBJ1-2; D is perhaps TRBD1 (6 bases). Germline V gene lookup returns CDR1 KGHSH and CDR2 LQKENI. The CDR3 has 15 residues. Deletions cut 0 bases from V and 2 bases from J, with 10 bases between. CDR3 sequence (DNA): TGTGCCAGCTCACCACCGGGACAAAAAAACTATGGCTACACCTTC. Its protein is CASSPPGQKNYGYTF.

About this clone: The junction differs from germline at one of its ends, possibly a read error. This chain joins TRBV7-7 and TRBJ1-1; TRBD1 is a possible D gene (5 bases). This CDR3 spans 18 amino acids. CDR1 and CDR2 from the germline V gene are SSHAT and FNYEAQ (reference sequence). CDR3 sequence (DNA): TGTGCTAGCAGCTTAGAGGGCAGGGCGCGTTTAATGAACACTGAAGCTTTCTTT. Translated, it gives CASSLEGRARLMNTEAFF.

The chain employs TRBV29-1 and TRBJ1-4, with D possibly TRBD1 on 5 matching bases. Germline lookup yields CDR1 SQVTM and CDR2 ANQGSEA. V lost 4 bases, J lost 5 bases, and 8 bases lay in between. The CDR3 runs 12 residues. This CDR3 reads CSVVGGNEKLFF. Written as DNA, the CDR3 is TGCAGCGTTGTTGGGGGGAATGAAAAACTGTTTTTT.